The entry below gives a single T cell receptor beta chain sequence along with its context. Germline CDR1 and CDR2: MNHNS and SASEGT. The CDR3 covers 13 residues. The V end was cut by 6 bases, the J end by 8 bases, with 15 bases between. These data come from a study of T-cell memory formation after mild COVID-19. TCRdb redid the calling of the 5' RACE reads with MiXCR, one entry per CDR3 protein. The profile covers hundreds of thousands of distinct CDR3 sequences, with 15% to 20% appearing a single time and about 8.1% taken by the ten largest. The sequenced sample consisted of PBMCs or a T cell subset sorted from them (not recorded which). The receptor was derived from an adult woman who had mild COVID-19 (a few samples of this study predate the infection). Cell type and time point are not known. The chain has TRBV6-1 and TRBJ2-3; D might be TRBD2 (7 bases). CDR3 residues: CASRTPGGPTQYF. The CDR3 DNA is TGTGCCAGCAGAACCCCCGGGGGGCCTACGCAGTATTTT.